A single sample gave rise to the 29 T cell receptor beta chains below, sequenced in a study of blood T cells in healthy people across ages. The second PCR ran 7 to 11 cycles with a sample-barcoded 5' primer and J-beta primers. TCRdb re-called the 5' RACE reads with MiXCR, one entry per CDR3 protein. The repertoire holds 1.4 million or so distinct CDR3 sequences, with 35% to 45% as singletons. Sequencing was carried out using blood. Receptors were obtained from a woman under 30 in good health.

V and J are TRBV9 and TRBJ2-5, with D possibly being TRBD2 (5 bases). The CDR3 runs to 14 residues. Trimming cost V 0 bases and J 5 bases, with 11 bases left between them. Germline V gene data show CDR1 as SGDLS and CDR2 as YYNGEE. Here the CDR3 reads CASSVESGGETQYF. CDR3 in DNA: TGTGCCAGCAGCGTAGAGAGCGGTGGGGAGACCCAGTACTTC. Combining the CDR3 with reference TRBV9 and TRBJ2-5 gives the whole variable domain DSGVTQTPKHLITATGQRVTLRCSPRSGDLSVYWYQQSLDQGLQFLIQYYNGEERAKGNILERFSAQQFPDLHSELNLSSLELGDSALYFCASSVESGGETQYFGPGTRLLVL.

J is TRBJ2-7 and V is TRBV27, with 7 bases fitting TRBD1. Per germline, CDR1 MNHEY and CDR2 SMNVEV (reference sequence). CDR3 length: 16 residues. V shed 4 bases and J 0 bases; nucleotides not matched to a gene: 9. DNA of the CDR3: TGTGCCAGCAGTTCTTTGCTGGGACAGAGCTCCTACGAGCAGTACTTC. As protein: CASSSLLGQSSYEQYF.

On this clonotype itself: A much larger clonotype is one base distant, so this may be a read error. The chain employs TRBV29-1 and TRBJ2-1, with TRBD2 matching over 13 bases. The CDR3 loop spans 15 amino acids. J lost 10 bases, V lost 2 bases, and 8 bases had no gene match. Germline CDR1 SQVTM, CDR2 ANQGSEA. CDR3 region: CSVERLAGGSYEQFF. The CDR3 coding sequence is TGCAGCGTTGAACGACTAGCGGGAGGTTCCTACGAGCAGTTCTTC.

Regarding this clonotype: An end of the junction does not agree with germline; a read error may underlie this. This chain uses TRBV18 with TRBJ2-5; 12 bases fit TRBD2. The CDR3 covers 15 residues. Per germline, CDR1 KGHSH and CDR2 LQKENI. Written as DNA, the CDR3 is TGTGCCAGCGCACCCACCCCTAGCGGGGGGGCAGCGCAGTACTTC. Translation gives CASAPTPSGGAAQYF.

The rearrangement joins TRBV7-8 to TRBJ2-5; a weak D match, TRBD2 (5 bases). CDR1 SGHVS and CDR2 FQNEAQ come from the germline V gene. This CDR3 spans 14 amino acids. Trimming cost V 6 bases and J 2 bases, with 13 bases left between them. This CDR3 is CASRESLDQETQYF. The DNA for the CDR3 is TGTGCCAGCAGAGAATCACTAGATCAAGAGACCCAGTACTTC.

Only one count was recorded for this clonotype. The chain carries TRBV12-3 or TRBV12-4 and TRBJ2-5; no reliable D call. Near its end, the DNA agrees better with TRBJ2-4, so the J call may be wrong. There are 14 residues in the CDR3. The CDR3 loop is CASSLVGPLNIQYF. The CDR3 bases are TGTGCCAGCAGTTTGGTTGGACCTCTCAACATTCAGTACTTC.

The CDR3 DNA reads as TGCGCCAGCAGACTAACTAGCCGCCCCTTAGATGAGCAGTTCTTC. It codes for CASRLTSRPLDEQFF. The J gene is TRBJ2-1, the V gene TRBV5-1; tentatively, D is TRBD2 (6 bases). The V gene lost 5 bases and the J gene lost 8 bases, with 20 bases spanning the gap. The CDR3 is 15 amino acids. CDR1 and CDR2 (germline): SGHRS, YFSETQ.

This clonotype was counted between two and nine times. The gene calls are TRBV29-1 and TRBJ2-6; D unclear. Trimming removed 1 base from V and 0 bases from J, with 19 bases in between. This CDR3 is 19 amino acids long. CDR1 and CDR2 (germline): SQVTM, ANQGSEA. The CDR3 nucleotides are TGCAGCGTTGAAGTCGTAGGTCCTTCAGGAGTCTCTGGGGCCAACGTCCTGACTTTC. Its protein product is CSVEVVGPSGVSGANVLTF.

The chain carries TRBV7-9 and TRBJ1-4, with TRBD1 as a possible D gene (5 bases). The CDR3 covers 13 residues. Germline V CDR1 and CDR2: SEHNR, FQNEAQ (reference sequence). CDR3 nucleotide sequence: TGTGCTTCAGCCAGGGCAACTAATGAAAAACTGTTTTTT. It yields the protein CASARATNEKLFF.

The CDR3 DNA is TGTGCCAGCCGCACCACTACCTTGGGACCTTCACCCCTCCACTTT. It specifies CASRTTTLGPSPLHF. The rearrangement joins TRBV6-5 to TRBJ1-6; maybe TRBD1 (5 bases). The germline V and J ends were trimmed by 8 bases and 9 bases, with 20 bases remaining between them. Germline-derived CDR1 and CDR2 are MNHEY and SVGAGI. The CDR3 is made up of 15 amino acids.

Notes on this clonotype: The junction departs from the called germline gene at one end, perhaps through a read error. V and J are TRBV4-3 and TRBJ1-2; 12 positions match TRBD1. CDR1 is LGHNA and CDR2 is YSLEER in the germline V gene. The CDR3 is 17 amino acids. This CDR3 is CASSHRPGQGAKYGYTF. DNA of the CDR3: TGCGCCAGCAGCCACCGCCCGGGACAGGGGGCTAAGTATGGCTACACCTTC.

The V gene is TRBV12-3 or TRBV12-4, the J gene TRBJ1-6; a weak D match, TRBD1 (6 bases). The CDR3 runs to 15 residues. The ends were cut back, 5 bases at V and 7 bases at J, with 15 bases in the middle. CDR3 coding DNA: TGTGCCAGCAGTCCCCTGGGGCAGGGGAATTCACCCCTCCACTTT. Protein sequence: CASSPLGQGNSPLHF.

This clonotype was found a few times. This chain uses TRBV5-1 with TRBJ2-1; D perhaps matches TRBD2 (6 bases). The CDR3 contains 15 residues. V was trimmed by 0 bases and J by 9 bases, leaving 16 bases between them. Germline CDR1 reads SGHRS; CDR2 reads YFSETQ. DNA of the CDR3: TGCGCCAGCAGCTTGGTAACTAGCAAGAGTGGTGAGCAGTTCTTC. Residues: CASSLVTSKSGEQFF. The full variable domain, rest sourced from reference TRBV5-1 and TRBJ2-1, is KAGVTQTPRYLIKTRGQQVTLSCSPISGHRSVSWYQQTPGQGLQFLFEYFSETQRNKGNFPGRFSGRQFSNSRSEMNVSTLELGDSALYLCASSLVTSKSGEQFFGPGTRLTVL.

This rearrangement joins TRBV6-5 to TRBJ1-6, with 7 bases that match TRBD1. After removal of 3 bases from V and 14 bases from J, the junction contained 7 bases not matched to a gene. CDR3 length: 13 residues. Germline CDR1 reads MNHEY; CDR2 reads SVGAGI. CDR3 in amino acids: CASSYRRGQALHF. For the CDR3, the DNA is TGTGCCAGCAGTTATAGGAGGGGGCAAGCCCTCCACTTT.

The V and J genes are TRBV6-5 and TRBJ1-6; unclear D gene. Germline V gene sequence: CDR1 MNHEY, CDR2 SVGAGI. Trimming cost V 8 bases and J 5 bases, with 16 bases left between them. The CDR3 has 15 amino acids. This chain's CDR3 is CASRPGSYHNSPLHF. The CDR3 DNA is TGTGCCAGCCGGCCCGGGTCCTACCATAATTCACCCCTCCACTTT.

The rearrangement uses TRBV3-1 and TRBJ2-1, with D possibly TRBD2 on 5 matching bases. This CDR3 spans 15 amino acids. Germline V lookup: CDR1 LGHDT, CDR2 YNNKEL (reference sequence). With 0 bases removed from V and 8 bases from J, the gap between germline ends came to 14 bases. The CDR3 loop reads CASSQDRGVWDEQFF. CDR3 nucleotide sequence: TGTGCCAGCAGCCAAGATCGGGGAGTTTGGGATGAGCAGTTCTTC.

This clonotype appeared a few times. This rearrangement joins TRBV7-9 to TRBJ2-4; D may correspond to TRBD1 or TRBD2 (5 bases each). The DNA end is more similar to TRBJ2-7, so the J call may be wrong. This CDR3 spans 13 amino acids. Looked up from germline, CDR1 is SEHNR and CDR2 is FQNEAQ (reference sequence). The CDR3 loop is CASSLRDAYEQYF. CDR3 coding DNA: TGTGCCAGCAGCCTCCGGGACGCCTACGAGCAGTACTTC.

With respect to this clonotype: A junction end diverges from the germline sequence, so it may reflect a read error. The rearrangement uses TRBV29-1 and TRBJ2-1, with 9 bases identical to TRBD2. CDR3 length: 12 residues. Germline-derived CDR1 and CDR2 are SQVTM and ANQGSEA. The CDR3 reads CSGVAGVNVQFF. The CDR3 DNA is TGCAGCGGGGTAGCGGGAGTAAATGTGCAGTTCTTC.

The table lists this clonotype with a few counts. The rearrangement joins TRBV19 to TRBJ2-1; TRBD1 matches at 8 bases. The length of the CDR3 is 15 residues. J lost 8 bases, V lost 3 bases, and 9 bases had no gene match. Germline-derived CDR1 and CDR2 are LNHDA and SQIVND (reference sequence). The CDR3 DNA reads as TGTGCCAGTAGTATCCGGACAGGGCCCTTTTATGAGCAGTTCTTC. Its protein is CASSIRTGPFYEQFF.

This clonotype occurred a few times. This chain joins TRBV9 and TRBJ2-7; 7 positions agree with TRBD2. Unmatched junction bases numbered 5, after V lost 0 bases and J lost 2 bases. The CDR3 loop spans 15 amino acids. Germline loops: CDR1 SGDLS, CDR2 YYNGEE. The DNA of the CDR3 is TGTGCCAGCAGCGTAGCGGCGGGAGATCCCTACGAGCAGTACTTC. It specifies CASSVAAGDPYEQYF.

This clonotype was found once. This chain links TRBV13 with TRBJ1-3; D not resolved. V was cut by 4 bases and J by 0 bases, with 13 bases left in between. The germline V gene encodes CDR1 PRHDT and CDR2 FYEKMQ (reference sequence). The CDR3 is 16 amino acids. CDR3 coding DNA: TGTGCCAGCAGCTCAAGGCGGCAGGCCTCTGGAAACACCATATATTTT. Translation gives CASSSRRQASGNTIYF.

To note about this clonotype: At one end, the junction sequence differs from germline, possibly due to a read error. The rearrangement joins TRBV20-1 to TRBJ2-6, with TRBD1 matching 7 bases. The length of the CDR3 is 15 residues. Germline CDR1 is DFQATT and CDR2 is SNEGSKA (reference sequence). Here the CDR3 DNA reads TGCAGTGCTAGAGACACAGGGGCCGGCGCCAACGTCCCGACTTTC. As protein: CSARDTGAGANVPTF.

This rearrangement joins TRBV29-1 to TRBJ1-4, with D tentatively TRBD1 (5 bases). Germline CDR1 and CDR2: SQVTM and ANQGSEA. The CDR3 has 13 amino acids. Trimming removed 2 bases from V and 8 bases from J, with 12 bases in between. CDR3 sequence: CSVERDGVEKLFF. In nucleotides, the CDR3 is TGCAGCGTTGAAAGGGACGGGGTAGAAAAACTGTTTTTT.

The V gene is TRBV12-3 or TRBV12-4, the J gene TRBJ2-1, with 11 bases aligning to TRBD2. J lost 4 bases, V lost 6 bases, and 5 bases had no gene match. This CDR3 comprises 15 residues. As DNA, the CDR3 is TGTGCCAGCAGAGCGACTAGCGGGGCTTACAATGAGCAGTTCTTC. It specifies CASRATSGAYNEQFF.

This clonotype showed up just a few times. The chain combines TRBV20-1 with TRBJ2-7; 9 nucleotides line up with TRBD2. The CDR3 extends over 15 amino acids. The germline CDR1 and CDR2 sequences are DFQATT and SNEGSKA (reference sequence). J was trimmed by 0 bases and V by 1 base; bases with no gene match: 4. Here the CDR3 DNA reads TGCAGTGCTAGAGTTAATAGCGGGAGCTCCTACGAGCAGTACTTC. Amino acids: CSARVNSGSSYEQYF.

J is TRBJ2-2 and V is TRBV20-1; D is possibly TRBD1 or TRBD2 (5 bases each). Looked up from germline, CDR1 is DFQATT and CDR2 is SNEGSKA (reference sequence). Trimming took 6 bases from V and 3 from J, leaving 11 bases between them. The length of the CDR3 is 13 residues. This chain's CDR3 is CSAPGAYTGELFF. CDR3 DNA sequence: TGCAGTGCACCCGGGGCCTACACCGGGGAGCTGTTTTTT.

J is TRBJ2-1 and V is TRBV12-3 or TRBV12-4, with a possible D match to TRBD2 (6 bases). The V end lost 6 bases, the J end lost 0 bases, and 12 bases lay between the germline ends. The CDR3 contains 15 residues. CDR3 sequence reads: CASRRDSGSYNEQFF. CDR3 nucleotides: TGTGCCAGCAGGCGGGACTCAGGCTCCTACAATGAGCAGTTCTTC.

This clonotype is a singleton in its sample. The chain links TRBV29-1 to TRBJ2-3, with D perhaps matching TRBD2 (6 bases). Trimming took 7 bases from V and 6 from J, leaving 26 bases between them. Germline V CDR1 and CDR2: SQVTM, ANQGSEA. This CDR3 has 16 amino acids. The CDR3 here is CSALPDEQAGGDTQYF. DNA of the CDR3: TGCAGCGCCCTACCTGATGAACAGGCTGGGGGGGATACGCAGTATTTT.

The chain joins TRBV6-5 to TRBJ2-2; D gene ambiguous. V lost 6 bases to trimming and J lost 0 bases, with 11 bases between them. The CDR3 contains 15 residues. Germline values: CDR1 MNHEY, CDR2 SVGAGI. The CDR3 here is CASSLMAPNTGELFF. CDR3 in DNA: TGTGCCAGCAGCCTGATGGCCCCGAACACCGGGGAGCTGTTTTTT.